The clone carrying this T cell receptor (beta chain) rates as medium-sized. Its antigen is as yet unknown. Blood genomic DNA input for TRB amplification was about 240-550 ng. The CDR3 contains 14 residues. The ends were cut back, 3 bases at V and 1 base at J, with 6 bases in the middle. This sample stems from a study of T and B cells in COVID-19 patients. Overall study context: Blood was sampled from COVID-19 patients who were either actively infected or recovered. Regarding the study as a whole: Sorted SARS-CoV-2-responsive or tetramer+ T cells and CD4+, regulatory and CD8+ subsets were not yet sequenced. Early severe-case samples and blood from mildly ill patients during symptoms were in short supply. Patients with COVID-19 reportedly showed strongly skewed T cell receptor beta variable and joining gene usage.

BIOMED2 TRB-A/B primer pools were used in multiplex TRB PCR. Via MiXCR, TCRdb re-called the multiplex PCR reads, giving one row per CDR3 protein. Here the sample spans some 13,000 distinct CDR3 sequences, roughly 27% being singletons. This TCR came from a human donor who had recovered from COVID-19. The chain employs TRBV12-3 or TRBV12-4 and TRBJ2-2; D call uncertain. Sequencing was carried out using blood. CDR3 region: CASSFPGNTGELFF. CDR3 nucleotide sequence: TGTGCCAGCAGTTTCCCCGGGAACACCGGGGAGCTGTTTTTT.